The clone carrying this TCR beta chain showed up many times. Antigen specificity is unknown. The CDR3 is 13 residues long. The germline gives CDR1 MGHDK, CDR2 SYGVNS. The germline V and J ends were trimmed by 6 bases and 10 bases, with 13 bases remaining between them. The entry originates in a study of Graves' ophthalmopathy and Graves' hyperthyroidism. General observations from the study: Both a 70.59% sensitivity and an approximately 72% specificity characterized the model's predictions of ophthalmopathy progression.

The sequenced template was RNA, covering the TCR beta CDR3 region. Investigators did first-round RT-PCR with HTBI primers, then second-round multiplex PCR. MiXCR was run by TCRdb on the multiplex PCR reads, yielding one entry per CDR3 protein. The sample consists of hundreds of thousands of distinct CDR3 sequences, 45% of them appearing once. The V and J genes are TRBV25-1 and TRBJ1-6, with a possible D match to TRBD1 (5 bases). Sequences were obtained from peripheral blood. The sequence was obtained from an adult man with Graves' ophthalmopathy. Here the CDR3 reads CASSPMGESPLHF. As DNA, the CDR3 is TGTGCCAGCAGCCCTATGGGGGAGTCACCCCTCCACTTT.